This TCR beta chain is drawn from a study of T-cell reconstitution after alpha-beta-depleted transplantation in children. This clonotype was counted many times. Its antigen is not known. Unique molecular identifiers were incorporated into the prepared TCRbeta library. MiXCR, run by TCRdb on the PCR reads, gives a single entry per CDR3 protein. The sample lists roughly 300,000 distinct CDR3 sequences; around a tenth were seen once. Overall study findings and caveats: As was reported, about two months after transplant, alpha-beta T cells came from several hundred expanded graft clones.

Between the trimmed V and J ends, which lost 2 bases and 3 bases, there was a span of 26 bases. There are 21 residues in the CDR3. Germline V CDR1 and CDR2: LGHNA, YNFKEQ. This material consisted of peripheral blood, taken 180 days after TCRalphabeta/CD19-depleted stem cell transplant. V usage is TRBV4-2 and J usage is TRBJ2-6; D may be TRBD1 or TRBD2 (5 bases each). This receptor was obtained from a male patient aged 2-15 years who had a stem cell transplant for chronic granulomatous disease, so the T cells may come from the graft donor. CDR3 in amino acids: CASSQKGSGTAKGFGANVLTF. CDR3 bases: TGTGCCAGCAGCCAAAAGGGGTCCGGGACCGCGAAAGGTTTTGGGGCCAACGTCCTGACTTTC.